The rows below give T cell receptor beta chains drawn from one sample of a study of PD-1 blockade in classical Hodgkin lymphoma. Libraries were prepared by immunoSEQ multiplex PCR; TCRdb keeps only in-frame clonotypes and omits some of them. The table includes about 47,000 clones, under 95% detected once. Specimen: peripheral blood mononuclear cells (PBMCs). The receptors derive from a human donor with classical Hodgkin lymphoma. Both conserved end residues are part of each CDR3. The order of the fields is V gene, CDR3 protein.

v_call: TRBV5-4; cdr3_aa: CASSPDSAGGWEKLFF
v_call: TRBV18; cdr3_aa: CASTNPGLAASYNEQFF
v_call: TRBV7-3; cdr3_aa: CASSLGPGGNEQFF
v_call: TRBV19; cdr3_aa: CASSITSGRASYNEQFF
v_call: TRBV12-5; cdr3_aa: CASGSLRGDYGYTF
v_call: TRBV27; cdr3_aa: CASSFGDYRDNEQFF
v_call: TRBV9; cdr3_aa: CASSVGSPRGETQYF
v_call: TRBV27; cdr3_aa: CASSLRPGTGYGNTIYF
v_call: TRBV5-1; cdr3_aa: CASSLMSDSGNTIYF
v_call: TRBV5-1; cdr3_aa: CASSLEGQGGYEQYF
v_call: TRBV7-3; cdr3_aa: CASSWGGNNEQFF
v_call: TRBV6-5; cdr3_aa: CASSATGTGLEKLFF
v_call: TRBV4-1; cdr3_aa: CASSQERGTGVIEQYF
v_call: TRBV9; cdr3_aa: CASSQEEITNTGELFF
v_call: TRBV6-6; cdr3_aa: CASSHTRGQETQYF
v_call: TRBV19; cdr3_aa: CASSIGGGSSSYEQYF
v_call: TRBV19; cdr3_aa: CASSKGQGEEKLFF
v_call: TRBV30; cdr3_aa: CAEGGSQETQYF
v_call: TRBV5-6; cdr3_aa: CASSLAHRGSSEAFF
v_call: TRBV5-1; cdr3_aa: CASSPGDSGNTIYF
v_call: TRBV7-9; cdr3_aa: CASSPGGGSNTEAFF
v_call: TRBV28; cdr3_aa: CASSFIQGNTGELFF
v_call: TRBV7-8; cdr3_aa: CASSSLDGPVPQHF
v_call: TRBV5-4; cdr3_aa: CASSLGQGQGTANYGYTF
v_call: TRBV18; cdr3_aa: CASSPPARLAGTGELFF
v_call: TRBV25-1; cdr3_aa: CASSGNTIYF
v_call: TRBV7-3; cdr3_aa: CASSLTTPSSYNEQFF
v_call: TRBV7-9; cdr3_aa: CASSRTGMNTEAFF
v_call: TRBV9; cdr3_aa: CASSVAGTNTEAFF
v_call: TRBV29-1; cdr3_aa: CSVRRENGNEQFF
v_call: TRBV7-9; cdr3_aa: CASSEGGQPQHF
v_call: TRBV7-3; cdr3_aa: CASSLRESGEQFF